This T cell receptor beta chain was recovered during a study of memory B cells and T cells in multiple sclerosis. V dropped 5 bases and J dropped 4; count of bases not matched to a gene: 6. Germline assignment: CDR1 MNHEY and CDR2 SVGAGI. The CDR3 is 14 amino acids. Repertoires were generated with immunoSEQ multiplex PCR, while TCRdb's copy carries only in-frame clones and drops some. The data hold roughly 45,000 clones, with around 80% observed a single time. In regard to this clone: Its target is unknown.

After stimulus-free culture, autoproliferating CFSE-dim and non-proliferating CFSE-high T cells were sequenced separately. Replicate wells were pooled after about seven days of stimulus-free culture of approximately 5x10^7 CFSE-labeled PBMCs. CFSE at approximately 0.5 uM labeled the PBMCs, which were then cultured unstimulated. The source of this sequence is a human donor with multiple sclerosis. This rearrangement joins TRBV6-5 to TRBJ1-1; 8 nucleotides match TRBD1. The sequenced sample consisted of PBMCs from blood kept in culture. CDR3 sequence: CASSHGQGVTEAFF. The CDR3 DNA sequence: TGTGCCAGCAGTCACGGACAGGGAGTCACTGAAGCTTTCTTT.